What follows is one TCR beta chain and its context. Sequencing used immunoSEQ v3.0 at survey level. Libraries were prepared by immunoSEQ multiplex PCR; TCRdb keeps only in-frame clonotypes and omits some of them. The repertoire holds roughly 18,000 clones, with about nine tenths as singletons. The data were taken from a study of long-term antiretroviral therapy in people with HIV. CDR1 MGHDK and CDR2 SYGVNS come from the germline V gene. Deletions cut 4 bases from V and 5 bases from J, with 14 bases between. This CDR3 has 15 residues. This sample comprised unsorted PBMCs, obtained 0.6 years after starting antiretroviral therapy. This receptor was taken from a woman in her thirties or forties with HIV. The gene calls are TRBV25-1 and TRBJ2-2; D not certain. CDR3 bases: TGTGCCAGCAGTGGAGATAATCGGAGTACCGGGGAGCTGTTTTTT. Protein: CASSGDNRSTGELFF.